This T cell receptor (beta chain) was captured in a study of cytomegalovirus exposure and HLA in healthy donors. Study background: Most donors, roughly 77% of a few hundred genotyped, fell in the Caucasian-associated ancestry cluster.

CDR3 length: 16 residues. Germline V gene data show CDR1 as MGHRA and CDR2 as YSYEKL. The germline V and J ends were trimmed by 5 bases and 7 bases, with 18 bases remaining between them. Comments on this clone: Its antigen remains unidentified.

Primers included in the PCR were 60 Vbeta and 13 Jbeta primers. Repertoires were generated with immunoSEQ multiplex PCR, while TCRdb's copy carries only in-frame clones and drops some. The data hold about 210,000 clones, with about 83% observed a single time. Broader study findings: A prior analysis recorded that most TCR beta V segments were productive about 90% or about 30% of the time. A later analysis found most CMV-associated TCR beta chains apparently HLA-restricted.

This rearrangement joins TRBV4-1 to TRBJ1-6; D not resolved. The TCR sequence derives from a woman in her forties or fifties in good health and CMV-seropositive. Sequences were obtained from PBMCs. Here the CDR3 reads CASSKGPAGGNSPLHF. The CDR3 region has the DNA TGCGCCAGCAGCAAAGGGCCGGCAGGAGGGAATTCACCCCTCCACTTT.